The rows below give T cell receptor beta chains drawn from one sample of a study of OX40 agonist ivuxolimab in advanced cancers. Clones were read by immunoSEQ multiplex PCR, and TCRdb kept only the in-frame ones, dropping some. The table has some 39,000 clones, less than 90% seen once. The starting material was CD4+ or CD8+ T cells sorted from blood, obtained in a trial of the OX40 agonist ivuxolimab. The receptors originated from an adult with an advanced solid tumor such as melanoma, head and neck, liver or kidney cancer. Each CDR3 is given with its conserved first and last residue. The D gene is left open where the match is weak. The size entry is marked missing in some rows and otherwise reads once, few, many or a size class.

TGTGCCAGCAGCTTGGTAGGGGACAGCCCCTATGGCTACACCTTC CASSLVGDSPYGYTF TRBJ1-2 TRBV5-4 . 15 TRBD1
TGTGCCAGCAGCTTATTTGAAGGCGCGAACTACGAGCAGTACTTC CASSLFEGANYEQYF TRBJ2-7 TRBV7-9 . 15 .
TGTGCCAGCAATTCCCAATCCACAGATACGCAGTATTTT CASNSQSTDTQYF TRBJ2-3 TRBV28 . 13 .
TGTGCCAGCAGCGCGCTCGACAGTAATTCACCCCTCCACTTT CASSALDSNSPLHF TRBJ1-6 TRBV9 . 14 .
TGTGCCAGCAGCCGCCCAGCGGGGGGGGACACAGATACGCAGTATTTT CASSRPAGGDTDTQYF TRBJ2-3 TRBV7-9 . 16 TRBD2
TGTGCCAGCAGCTTGACGGGGGAAGGGACACCCCTCCACTTT CASSLTGEGTPLHF TRBJ1-6 TRBV7-3 . 14 .
TGTGCCAGCAGTGACTGGGGTAGCGGTGGTACGAGGGATGAGCAGTTCTTC CASSDWGSGGTRDEQFF TRBJ2-1 TRBV6-4 . 17 .
TGTGCCAGCAGCAACACTAACCTAGCGGGGCCACAGTACTTC CASSNTNLAGPQYF TRBJ2-7 TRBV11-2 . 14 TRBD2
TGTGCCAGCAGTTACCTCAGACAGGGGGCCCACGAGCAGTACTTC CASSYLRQGAHEQYF TRBJ2-7 TRBV6-5 . 15 TRBD1
TGCGCCAGCAGCTTATATGAGGATCAGCCCCAGCATTTT CASSLYEDQPQHF TRBJ1-5 TRBV5-1 . 13 .
TGTGCCAGCAGTTACCAGGGGGCAACTGAAGCTTTCTTT CASSYQGATEAFF TRBJ1-1 TRBV14 . 13 TRBD1
TGCGCCAGCAGCTTGGCAGGGATTCAAGAAAAACTGTTTTTT CASSLAGIQEKLFF TRBJ1-4 TRBV5-1 . 14 .
TGCGCCAGCAGCCAAGTTCCCCGCTCCGCCCAGAGGAATTATAGGGAGCTGTTTTTT CASSQVPRSAQRNYRELFF TRBJ2-2 TRBV4-1 . 19 .
TGTGCCAGCTCACCAACAGCCGTGGGAGCCTACAATGAGCAGTTCTTC CASSPTAVGAYNEQFF TRBJ2-1 TRBV18 . 16 .
TGTGCCAGCAGTTCGGATGGGCCCCAGTACTTC CASSSDGPQYF TRBJ2-5 TRBV2 . 11 .
TGTGCCAGCAGTTTTTTCCATGGTAGTGAAAAACTGTTTTTT CASSFFHGSEKLFF TRBJ1-4 TRBV28 . 14 .
TGTGCCAGCAGCTTCCCAATGCGGCCTGGGGCCAACGTCCTGACTTTC CASSFPMRPGANVLTF TRBJ2-6 TRBV11-2 once 16 .
TGTGCCAGCAGCTTAATAGCGGGGGGGGCCTCAGCCATCAATGAGCAGTTCTTC CASSLIAGGASAINEQFF TRBJ2-1 TRBV13 . 18 TRBD2
TGTGCCAGCAGCGAGTCAGGTTGGACCTACGAGCAGTACTTC CASSESGWTYEQYF TRBJ2-7 TRBV9 . 14 .
TGTGCCAGCAGCCTCATCCGGACGGTCAACACCGGGGAGCTGTTTTTT CASSLIRTVNTGELFF TRBJ2-2 TRBV5-6 . 16 .
TGCGCCAGCAGCGTTACCAGGGCCTTGAACACTGAAGCTTTCTTT CASSVTRALNTEAFF TRBJ1-1 TRBV5-1 . 15 .
TGCGCCAGCAGCTTAGCGGGAGTGAGTGTCCAGTACTTC CASSLAGVSVQYF TRBJ2-5 TRBV5-1 . 13 TRBD2
TGTGCCAGCAGCCAAGGGTGGGGCTTCGTTGGCTACACCTTC CASSQGWGFVGYTF TRBJ1-2 TRBV14 once 14 .
TGTGCCAGCAGTTCGAGCTCCTACGAGCAGTACTTC CASSSSSYEQYF TRBJ2-7 TRBV2 . 12 .
TGTGCCACCGAGCGGGATGCCTTCTCTCGGCAGTTCTTC CATERDAFSRQFF TRBJ2-1 TRBV10-3 . 13 TRBD2
TGTGCCAGCAGCTTACCCAGGGGCGGAGGCTACACCTTC CASSLPRGGGYTF TRBJ1-2 TRBV7-3 . 13 .
TGTGCCAGCAGTTGGGGGCCGGGACAGGGCTCCTACGAGCAGTACTTC CASSWGPGQGSYEQYF TRBJ2-7 TRBV2 . 16 TRBD1
TGTGCCAGCAGCTTAGTGACAGCGGGGGCCGAGCAGTACTTC CASSLVTAGAEQYF TRBJ2-7 TRBV7-2 . 14 TRBD2
TGTGCCAGCAGCCTACCGGGACAGGGTTTCCACGAGCAGTACTTC CASSLPGQGFHEQYF TRBJ2-7 TRBV5-4 . 15 TRBD1
TGCAGCGTTGGAGGGACCAATAGCAATCAGCCCCAGCATTTT CSVGGTNSNQPQHF TRBJ1-5 TRBV29-1 . 14 .
TGTGCCAGCAGTGGGACCCCTGGACAGGGGGTCGGCTACACCTTC CASSGTPGQGVGYTF TRBJ1-2 TRBV2 once 15 TRBD1
TGTGCCAGCAGCTCAGTCGACGGGACCTTTATCACTGAAGCTTTCTTT CASSSVDGTFITEAFF TRBJ1-1 TRBV11-1 . 16 .
TGTGCCAGCAGCTCCTTATGGGCAGGGGGAAGAGCAGATACGCAGTATTTT CASSSLWAGGRADTQYF TRBJ2-3 TRBV28 once 17 TRBD1
TGTGCCAGTAGTTCCCTCGGACAGGGGACAGCAGATACGCAGTATTTT CASSSLGQGTADTQYF TRBJ2-3 TRBV19 . 16 TRBD1
TGTGCCAGCAGTTTGGGGTCGACAGGGTCTCCGGGGGAGCTGTTTTTT CASSLGSTGSPGELFF TRBJ2-2 TRBV28 . 16 TRBD1
TGTGCCAGCTCACCACCGATCAAACAGGGGAACTATGGCTACACCTTC CASSPPIKQGNYGYTF TRBJ1-2 TRBV18 . 16 TRBD1
TGTGCCTGGAGTGTGGGCAGTTCGAACACCGGGGAGCTGTTTTTT CAWSVGSSNTGELFF TRBJ2-2 TRBV30 . 15 .
TGTGCCAGCACGAGGGACAGGGGTACCGCAGATACGCAGTATTTT CASTRDRGTADTQYF TRBJ2-3 TRBV2 . 15 TRBD1
TGTGCCAGCAGTTTAGCGCAGTATTCAGGCCGTAGGGAGACCCAGTACTTC CASSLAQYSGRRETQYF TRBJ2-5 TRBV28 . 17 .
TGTGCCAGCACCCCCGTGCTGGGCGTGAACACTGAAGCTTTCTTT CASTPVLGVNTEAFF TRBJ1-1 TRBV9 once 15 .
TGTGCCAGTAGTATTAGGTGGCCTAGCGGGAGGTATGATACGCAGTATTTT CASSIRWPSGRYDTQYF TRBJ2-3 TRBV19 . 17 TRBD2
TGTGCCAGCAGCGTAGATGGGAATGGCTACACCTTC CASSVDGNGYTF TRBJ1-2 TRBV9 . 12 .
TGTGCCAGCAGTTCCCTGGGGGGGTCCTACGAGCAGTACTTC CASSSLGGSYEQYF TRBJ2-7 TRBV28 . 14 TRBD2
TGTGCCAGCAGCGTGGACTCCTATTCACCCCTCCACTTT CASSVDSYSPLHF TRBJ1-6 TRBV9 . 13 .
TGTGCCAGCAGCGTTCGACCGGGCGACTATGGCTACACCTTC CASSVRPGDYGYTF TRBJ1-2 TRBV9 . 14 .
TGTGCCAGCAGTTCACCCCTAGGACAGGGTAGGTCACCCCTCCACTTT CASSSPLGQGRSPLHF TRBJ1-6 TRBV28 . 16 TRBD1
TGTGCCAGCAGCTTAGGGTCGGACGGTCAAGAGACCCAGTACTTC CASSLGSDGQETQYF TRBJ2-5 TRBV13 . 15 .
TGTGCCAGCAGAAGCGGGACAGGGGCGTACGAGCAGTACTTC CASRSGTGAYEQYF TRBJ2-7 TRBV2 . 14 TRBD1
TGTGCCAGCACCATCGGACAGGGTCGAGGAGAGACCCAGTACTTC CASTIGQGRGETQYF TRBJ2-5 TRBV2 . 15 TRBD1
TGTGCCAGCAGCTCGCTTACTAATCTAGCGGGGGGCCCCCAAGAGACCCAGTACTTC CASSSLTNLAGGPQETQYF TRBJ2-5 TRBV7-9 few 19 TRBD2
TGTGCCAGCAGCCCCGACAGGAGCCGGAACTATGGCTACACCTTC CASSPDRSRNYGYTF TRBJ1-2 TRBV7-3 few 15 .
TGTGCCAGCAGTGAACAGCCAGGGGTAGTGAGAGAGCAGTACTTC CASSEQPGVVREQYF TRBJ2-7 TRBV6-1 . 15 .
TGTGCCTGGAGTGCACAGGGTAATTCACCCCTCCACTTT CAWSAQGNSPLHF TRBJ1-6 TRBV30 . 13 .
TGTGCCAGCAGCTTAGTTCCTAGCGGGGGTTCCTACGAGCAGTACTTC CASSLVPSGGSYEQYF TRBJ2-7 TRBV11-2 . 16 TRBD2
TGTGCCAGCAGCTTACGTGGCGGGATACTCTCTGGAAACACCATATATTTT CASSLRGGILSGNTIYF TRBJ1-3 TRBV11-2 . 17 .
TGCACCAGCAGCCGGGACAGGGCCCTTGTGGGGAGCAATCAGCCCCAGCATTTT CTSSRDRALVGSNQPQHF TRBJ1-5 TRBV1 few 18 .
TGTGCCATCAGGAGGACAGGGGGCACAGATACGCAGTATTTT CAIRRTGGTDTQYF TRBJ2-3 TRBV10-3 . 14 TRBD1